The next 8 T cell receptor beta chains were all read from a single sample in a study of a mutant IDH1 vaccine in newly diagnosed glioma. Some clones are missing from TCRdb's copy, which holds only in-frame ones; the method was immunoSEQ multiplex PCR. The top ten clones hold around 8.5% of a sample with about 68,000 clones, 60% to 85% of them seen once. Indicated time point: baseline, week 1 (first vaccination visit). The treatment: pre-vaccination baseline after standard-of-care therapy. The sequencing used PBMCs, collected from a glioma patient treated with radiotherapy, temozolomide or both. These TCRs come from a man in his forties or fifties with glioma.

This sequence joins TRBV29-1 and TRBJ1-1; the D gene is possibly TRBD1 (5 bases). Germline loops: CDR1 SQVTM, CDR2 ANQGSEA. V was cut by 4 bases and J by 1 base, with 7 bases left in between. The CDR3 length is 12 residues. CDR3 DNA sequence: TGCAGCGTTGCAGGGACGAACACTGAAGCTTTCTTT. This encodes CSVAGTNTEAFF.

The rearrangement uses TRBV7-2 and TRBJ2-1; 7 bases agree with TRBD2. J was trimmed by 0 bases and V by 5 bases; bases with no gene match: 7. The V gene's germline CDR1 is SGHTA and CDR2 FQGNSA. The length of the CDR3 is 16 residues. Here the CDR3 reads CASSRREGTSYNEQFF. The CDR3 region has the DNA TGTGCCAGCAGCCGGAGGGAGGGGACCTCCTACAATGAGCAGTTCTTC.

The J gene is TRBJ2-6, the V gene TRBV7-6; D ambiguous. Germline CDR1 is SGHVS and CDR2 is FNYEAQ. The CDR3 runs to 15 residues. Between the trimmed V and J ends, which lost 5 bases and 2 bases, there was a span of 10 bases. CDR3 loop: CASSIRKAGANVLTF. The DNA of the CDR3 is TGTGCCAGCAGCATCAGGAAAGCTGGGGCCAACGTCCTGACTTTC.

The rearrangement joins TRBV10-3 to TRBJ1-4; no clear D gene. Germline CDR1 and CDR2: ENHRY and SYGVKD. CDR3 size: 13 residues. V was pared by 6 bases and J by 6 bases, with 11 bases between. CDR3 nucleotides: TGTGCCATCAGCGCCGATGCCGATGAAAAACTGTTTTTT. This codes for CAISADADEKLFF.

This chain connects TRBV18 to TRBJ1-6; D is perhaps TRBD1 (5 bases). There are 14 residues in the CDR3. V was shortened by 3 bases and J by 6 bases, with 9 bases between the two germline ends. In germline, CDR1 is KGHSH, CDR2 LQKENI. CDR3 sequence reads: CASSPGDGNSPLHF. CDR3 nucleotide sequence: TGTGCCAGCTCACCTGGGGACGGTAATTCACCCCTCCACTTT.

CDR3 sequence reads: CASSLGGGRSYNEQFF. The CDR3 DNA follows: TGTGCCAGCAGCTTGGGCGGGGGGCGATCCTACAATGAGCAGTTCTTC. The chain recombines TRBV5-6 with TRBJ2-1; 8 bases align to TRBD2. The CDR3 has 16 residues. Germline loops: CDR1 SGHDT, CDR2 YYEEEE. V lost 0 bases and J lost 1; bases outside the gene matches: 3. The full variable domain, rest sourced from reference TRBV5-6 and TRBJ2-1, is DAGVTQSPTHLIKTRGQQVTLRCSPKSGHDTVSWYQQALGQGPQFIFQYYEEEERQRGNFPDRFSGHQFPNYSSELNVNALLLGDSALYLCASSLGGGRSYNEQFFGPGTRLTVL.

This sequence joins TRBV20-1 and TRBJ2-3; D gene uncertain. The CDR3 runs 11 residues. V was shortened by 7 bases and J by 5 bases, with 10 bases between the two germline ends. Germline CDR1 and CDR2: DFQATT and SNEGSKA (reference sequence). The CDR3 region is CSEGLGDTQYF. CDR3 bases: TGCAGTGAAGGGCTTGGAGATACGCAGTATTTT.

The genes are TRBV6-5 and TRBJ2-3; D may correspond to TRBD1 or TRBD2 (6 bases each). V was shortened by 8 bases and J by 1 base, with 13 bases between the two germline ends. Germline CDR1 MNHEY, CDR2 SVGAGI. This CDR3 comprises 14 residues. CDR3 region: CASRGRGGTDTQYF. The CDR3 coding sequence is TGTGCCAGCCGGGGGCGGGGCGGCACAGATACGCAGTATTTT.